This T cell receptor beta chain was captured in a study of T cell repertoires in cytomegalovirus infection. Study summary: The authors used CMV epitopes that were HLA-C-restricted (recently identified) and HLA-B-restricted (well studied). In public TCR beta signatures, there were indications of both CMV infection and matching HLA type.

Study conclusions and caveats: Public TCR beta family frequency separated CMV-and-HLA carriers, including in an independent cohort.

The ends were cut back, 0 bases at V and 1 base at J, with 10 bases in the middle. The CDR3 has 15 amino acids. CDR1 is SGHRS and CDR2 is YFSETQ in the germline V gene. TCRdb itself ran the reads through MiXCR, one entry per CDR3 protein. Of about half a million distinct CDR3 sequences detected, 25% to 35% appear once; the ten largest clones hold 17%. Comment on this clonotype: Its target is not known.

The receptor was derived from a human donor in good health (CMV status not recorded). Some clones in this sample may be carry-over from other donors' samples. The sequenced sample was cultured PBMCs, obtained from culture after CMV antigen stimulation. V usage is TRBV5-1 and J usage is TRBJ1-1; D unresolved. Here the CDR3 reads CASSLEWEKNTEAFF. As DNA, the CDR3 is TGCGCCAGCAGCTTGGAGTGGGAAAAGAACACTGAAGCTTTCTTT. Full variable domain (outside the CDR3, taken from reference TRBV5-1 and TRBJ1-1): KAGVTQTPRYLIKTRGQQVTLSCSPISGHRSVSWYQQTPGQGLQFLFEYFSETQRNKGNFPGRFSGRQFSNSRSEMNVSTLELGDSALYLCASSLEWEKNTEAFFGQGTRLTVV.